This TCR beta chain appears in the sequencing data of a study of T cell clonality in common variable immunodeficiency. Findings of the study overall: Shared TCRbeta clones were fewer between CVID subjects than controls. Reportedly, TCR beta sequences from common variable immunodeficiency showed fewer deletions and N-nucleotide insertions.

Repertoires were generated with immunoSEQ multiplex PCR, while TCRdb's copy carries only in-frame clones and drops some. The sample has tens of thousands of clones, none seen only once. From germline, CDR1 is LNHDA and CDR2 SQIVND (reference sequence). This CDR3 has 13 amino acids. Deletions cut 10 bases from V and 4 bases from J, with 13 bases between. Heparinized whole blood, about 4.5 to 8.5 ml, came from each donor. This clone came up many times. Its antigen remains unidentified. Read sequence stops 3 residues before the CDR3 end, and the germline J gene provides the missing end. The V gene is TRBV19, the J gene TRBJ1-4; D is possibly TRBD1 (6 bases). What was sequenced was peripheral blood mononuclear cells. This TCR was recovered from a person aged 18 to 70 in good health. Partial CDR3 DNA: TGTGCCACTTTCGGACAGCATAATGAAAAA. This encodes CATFGQHNEK. From start to end, the CDR3 is CATFGQHNEKLFF. The whole variable domain, filled in from reference TRBV19 and TRBJ1-4, reads DGGITQSPKYLFRKEGQNVTLSCEQNLNHDAMYWYRQDPGQGLRLIYYSQIVNDFQKGDIAEGYSVSREKKESFPLTVTSAQKNPTAFYLCATFGQHNEKLFFGSGTQLSVL.